The rows below give T cell receptor beta chains drawn from one sample of a study of T-cell memory formation after mild COVID-19. TCRdb fed the 5' RACE reads into MiXCR, producing one record per CDR3 protein. The table records roughly 100,000 distinct CDR3 sequences, around 16% of them present only once. Sequenced sample: PBMCs or a T cell subset sorted from them (not recorded which). Source of these receptors: a man in his late teens or twenties who had mild COVID-19 (a few samples of this study predate the infection). Cell type and time point are not known. Both conserved end residues are part of each CDR3. A D gene is named only where the DNA matches it firmly. Size is omitted from some rows. Given values are once, few, many or a class for expanded clones.

CDR3 length,J gene,clone size,V gene,D gene,CDR3 protein,CDR3 DNA
19,TRBJ2-1,few,TRBV7-2,TRBD2,CASSLEGRGGEFAHNEQFF,TGTGCCAGCAGCTTGGAAGGGCGGGGGGGTGAATTCGCTCACAATGAGCAGTTCTTC
15,TRBJ2-1,.,TRBV5-6,TRBD2,CASSSGTSGVDEQFF,TGTGCCAGCAGCTCCGGGACTAGCGGGGTCGATGAGCAGTTCTTC
16,TRBJ2-1,once,TRBV7-8,TRBD1,CASSMRNRGNYNEQFF,TGTGCCAGCAGCATGAGAAACAGGGGGAATTACAATGAGCAGTTCTTC
16,TRBJ2-3,.,TRBV9,TRBD2,CASSEFGGGSPDTQYF,TGTGCCAGCAGCGAGTTTGGCGGGGGGTCCCCAGATACGCAGTATTTT
12,TRBJ2-7,few,TRBV5-1,.,CASSAGSYEQYF,TGCGCCAGCAGCGCGGGCTCCTACGAGCAGTACTTC
13,TRBJ2-3,few,TRBV12-3/TRBV12-4,.,CASSTRGTDTQYF,TGTGCCAGCAGTACCAGGGGCACAGATACGCAGTATTTT
19,TRBJ1-4,few,TRBV4-3,TRBD1,CASSQLPPSGTGSNEKLFF,TGCGCCAGCAGCCAACTCCCCCCCTCGGGGACAGGATCTAATGAAAAACTGTTTTTT
16,TRBJ2-3,few,TRBV4-1,TRBD2,CASSQGYTSGTDTQYF,TGCGCCAGCAGCCAAGGGTATACTAGCGGCACAGATACGCAGTATTTT
15,TRBJ1-6,many,TRBV27,.,CASSPLANYNSPLHF,TGTGCCAGCAGTCCCCTCGCGAACTATAATTCACCCCTCCACTTT
15,TRBJ2-7,many,TRBV30,TRBD1,CAWRSTGVASYEQYF,TGTGCCTGGAGGTCAACAGGGGTGGCCTCCTACGAGCAGTACTTC
14,TRBJ2-3,.,TRBV20-1,TRBD2,CSAYQRGSPDTQYF,TGCAGTGCCTACCAGCGGGGGAGCCCAGATACGCAGTATTTT
14,TRBJ1-2,.,TRBV2,.,CASSEALGQNSYTF,TGTGCCAGCAGTGAAGCGCTTGGACAGAACAGCTACACCTTC
16,TRBJ1-4,few,TRBV7-9,TRBD1,CASSFLITGGQEKLFF,TGTGCCAGCAGCTTCCTAATTACAGGGGGACAAGAAAAACTGTTTTTT
15,TRBJ1-2,.,TRBV5-5,TRBD1,CASSLRDSSRYGYTF,TGTGCCAGCAGCTTACGGGACAGCAGTCGGTATGGCTACACCTTC
15,TRBJ2-1,.,TRBV20-1,TRBD2,CSARQLAGDSNEQFF,TGCAGTGCTAGGCAACTAGCGGGGGATTCAAATGAGCAGTTCTTC
17,TRBJ2-1,.,TRBV7-9,TRBD2,CASSSPRGLGRYNEQFF,TGTGCCAGCAGCTCCCCGAGGGGACTAGGGCGCTACAATGAGCAGTTCTTC
12,TRBJ1-2,many,TRBV6-5,.,CASSYDGYGYTF,TGTGCCAGCAGTTACGATGGCTATGGCTACACCTTC
15,TRBJ2-3,.,TRBV25-1,TRBD1,CASTEQDRGIDTQYF,TGTGCCAGCACCGAACAGGACAGGGGCATAGATACGCAGTATTTT
15,TRBJ2-7,.,TRBV27,TRBD1,CASSLSHRGPWEQYF,TGTGCCAGCAGTTTATCCCACAGGGGGCCTTGGGAGCAGTACTTC
16,TRBJ2-5,.,TRBV6-5,TRBD2,CASSLTSGGRQETQYF,TGTGCCAGCAGCCTCACTAGCGGGGGGCGCCAAGAGACCCAGTACTTC
17,TRBJ2-2,.,TRBV7-2,TRBD2,CASSLGGPSGNTGELFF,TGTGCCAGCAGCTTAGGAGGCCCTAGCGGCAACACCGGGGAGCTGTTTTTT
14,TRBJ1-2,.,TRBV9,TRBD1,CASSSGGQNYGYTF,TGTGCCAGCAGCTCAGGGGGACAGAACTATGGCTACACCTTC
18,TRBJ2-3,.,TRBV11-2,TRBD2,CASSLDRTSGGAWDTQYF,TGTGCCAGCAGCTTAGACCGGACTAGCGGGGGGGCTTGGGATACGCAGTATTTT
12,TRBJ2-7,.,TRBV7-9,.,CASSLASGEQYF,TGTGCCAGCAGCTTAGCTTCAGGGGAGCAGTACTTC
14,TRBJ1-2,.,TRBV11-2,.,CASSLALGDYGYTF,TGTGCCAGCAGCTTAGCCCTCGGAGACTATGGCTACACCTTC